The next 10 T cell receptor beta chains were all read from a single sample in a study of T cells in localized non-small cell lung cancer. Assay used: immunoSEQ multiplex PCR; TCRdb lists only in-frame clones, some missing. The sample gives some 28,000 clones, roughly 90% of which show up once; about 3% is in the top ten. The specimen comprised peripheral blood, sampled before any cancer treatment. Source of these receptors: a woman between 18 and 50 years old with stage I lung adenocarcinoma.

The chain has TRBV25-1 and TRBJ2-7; 9 positions agree with TRBD2. The CDR3 extends over 17 amino acids. Germline V gives CDR1 MGHDK, CDR2 SYGVNS. Trimming removed 0 bases from V and 3 bases from J; junction bases left unmatched: 9. Here the CDR3 reads CASSEYWASGNYYEQYF. For the CDR3, the DNA is TGTGCCAGCAGTGAATATTGGGCTAGCGGGAACTACTACGAGCAGTACTTC.

This chain joins TRBV19 and TRBJ2-7; 7 nucleotides agree with TRBD1. The CDR3 totals 14 residues. V lost 10 bases to trimming and J lost 2 bases; unmatched junction nucleotides: 11. Germline V gene sequence: CDR1 LNHDA, CDR2 SQIVND (reference sequence). DNA for the CDR3: TGTGCCACCTCCGCCGGGACAGTGCCCTACGAGCAGTACTTC. Translated, it gives CATSAGTVPYEQYF.

V and J are TRBV25-1 and TRBJ2-1; no clear D gene. CDR3 length: 11 residues. Germline CDR1 MGHDK, CDR2 SYGVNS. Trimming took 8 bases from V and 1 from J, leaving 3 bases between them. CDR3 DNA sequence: TGTGCCAGCCGATCCTACAATGAGCAGTTCTTC. Encoded protein: CASRSYNEQFF.

This chain joins TRBV6-6 and TRBJ1-1; the D is unclear. The V gene lost 5 bases and the J gene lost 8 bases, with 0 bases spanning the gap. The CDR3 length is 8 residues. Germline V gene lookup returns CDR1 MNHNY and CDR2 SVGAGI (reference sequence). The CDR3 spells CASSEAFF. The CDR3 DNA reads as TGTGCCAGCAGTGAAGCTTTCTTT.

The chain links TRBV5-1 to TRBJ2-7, with TRBD2 as a possible D gene (6 bases). Germline V gives CDR1 SGHRS, CDR2 YFSETQ. CDR3 length: 14 residues. The ends were cut back, 0 bases at V and 3 bases at J, with 10 bases in the middle. In DNA, the CDR3 is TGCGCCAGCAGCTTGGGGGCGGGATACTACGAGCAGTACTTC. Translating it yields CASSLGAGYYEQYF.

V and J are TRBV15 and TRBJ2-7; a weak D match, TRBD2 (6 bases). Germline-derived CDR1 and CDR2 are LNHNV and YYDKDF (reference sequence). V was shortened by 5 bases and J by 0 bases, with 11 bases between the two germline ends. The CDR3 covers 14 residues. CDR3 DNA: TGTGCCACCAGCTTCGGGACTCCCTCCTACGAGCAGTACTTC. This sequence encodes CATSFGTPSYEQYF.

The chain's CDR3 is CASRGGINQPQHF. The CDR3 nucleotides are TGTGCCAGCAGAGGGGGAATCAATCAGCCCCAGCATTTT. The genes are TRBV6-5 and TRBJ1-5; D is possibly TRBD1 (6 bases). Germline V gene data show CDR1 as MNHEY and CDR2 as SVGAGI. Trimming stripped 6 bases from V and 3 bases from J, with 9 bases between. The CDR3 spans 13 residues.

The chain is built from TRBV2 and TRBJ1-1; D unresolved. Germline assignment: CDR1 SNHLY and CDR2 FYNNEI. V lost 7 bases, J lost 0 bases, and 9 bases lay in between. The CDR3 extends over 13 amino acids. In DNA, the CDR3 is TGTGCCAGCATAGTGGAAATGAACACTGAAGCTTTCTTT. Amino acids: CASIVEMNTEAFF.

The chain recombines TRBV7-8 with TRBJ2-7; D not resolved. V lost 1 base, J lost 1 base, and 11 bases lay in between. The CDR3 length is 15 residues. Germline V CDR1 and CDR2: SGHVS, FQNEAQ. CDR3 coding DNA: TGTGCCAGCAGCTTAGATCGCGGCTTATCCTACGAGCAGTACTTC. It encodes CASSLDRGLSYEQYF.

J is TRBJ1-2 and V is TRBV25-1; D ambiguous. The germline V gene has CDR1 MGHDK and CDR2 SYGVNS. The CDR3 consists of 12 residues. V lost 6 bases, J lost 0 bases, and 5 bases lay in between. This CDR3 is CASRGANYGYTF. The DNA of the CDR3 is TGTGCCAGCAGAGGAGCTAACTATGGCTACACCTTC.